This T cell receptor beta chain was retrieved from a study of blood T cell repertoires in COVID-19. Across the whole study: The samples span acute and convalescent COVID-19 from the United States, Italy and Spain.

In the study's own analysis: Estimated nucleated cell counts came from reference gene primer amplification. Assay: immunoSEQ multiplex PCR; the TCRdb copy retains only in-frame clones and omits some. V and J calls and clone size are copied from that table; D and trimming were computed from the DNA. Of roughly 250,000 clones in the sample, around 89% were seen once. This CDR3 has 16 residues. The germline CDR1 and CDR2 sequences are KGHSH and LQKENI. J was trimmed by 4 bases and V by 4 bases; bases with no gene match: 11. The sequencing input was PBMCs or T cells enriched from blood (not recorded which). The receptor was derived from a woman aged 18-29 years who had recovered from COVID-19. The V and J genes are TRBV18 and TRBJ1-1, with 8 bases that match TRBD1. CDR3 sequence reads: CASSLEQGERTTEAFF. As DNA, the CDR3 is TGTGCCAGCTCACTAGAACAGGGGGAACGGACCACTGAAGCTTTCTTT.